These 7 T cell receptor beta chains were sequenced from one sample in a study of blood T cell repertoires in COVID-19. Only in-frame clones appear in the TCRdb table, and some are missing; sequencing was by immunoSEQ multiplex PCR. The sample contains 35,000 to 40,000 clones, 84% of which appear only once. The sequenced material came from peripheral blood. Receptor source: a man aged 50 to 59 with active or convalescent COVID-19.

The genes are TRBV30 and TRBJ2-7; tentative D call: TRBD2 (5 bases). The ends were cut back, 0 bases at V and 7 bases at J, with 13 bases in the middle. There are 13 residues in the CDR3. Germline V gives CDR1 GTSNPN, CDR2 SVGIG (reference sequence). CDR3 residues: CAWSVLGRGEQYF. CDR3 DNA: TGTGCCTGGAGTGTACTTGGACGAGGGGAGCAGTACTTC. Using reference TRBV30 and TRBJ2-7 for the parts outside the CDR3, the full variable domain is SQTIHQWPATLVQPVGSPLSLECTVEGTSNPNLYWYRQAAGRGLQLLFYSVGIGQISSEVPQNLSASRPQDRQFILSSKKLLLSDSGFYLCAWSVLGRGEQYFGPGTRLTVT.

A remark on this clone: Other nucleotide sequences from this sample produce the same CDR3. The V and J genes are TRBV5-1 and TRBJ2-5, with 7 bases lining up with TRBD2. This CDR3 contains 15 residues. The ends lost 8 bases at V and 2 bases at J; junction bases unmatched: 12. The germline V gene has CDR1 SGHRS and CDR2 YFSETQ. The CDR3 protein is CASSLGAGEQETQYF. The CDR3 region has the DNA TGCGCCAGTAGCCTAGGGGCGGGGGAACAAGAGACCCAGTACTTC.

V is TRBV25-1 and J is TRBJ1-6; D call uncertain. CDR1 and CDR2 (germline): MGHDK, SYGVNS. V was pared by 3 bases and J by 9 bases, with 9 bases between. This CDR3 comprises 13 residues. The CDR3 spells CASSEYVSSPLHF. The CDR3 region has the DNA TGTGCCAGCAGTGAGTACGTTAGTTCACCCCTCCACTTT.

The V gene is TRBV5-1, the J gene TRBJ2-1, with 11 nucleotides matching TRBD2. The V gene's germline CDR1 is SGHRS and CDR2 YFSETQ. V shed 4 bases and J 4 bases; nucleotides not matched to a gene: 4. The CDR3 is made up of 15 amino acids. DNA of the CDR3: TGCGCCAGCAGCCCGGGACTAGCGGTGTACAATGAGCAGTTCTTC. Translation: CASSPGLAVYNEQFF.

The rearrangement joins TRBV9 to TRBJ1-3; 9 bases are a match to TRBD1. Germline lookup yields CDR1 SGDLS and CDR2 YYNGEE. With V trimmed by 2 bases and J by 4 bases, 1 base remained unmatched. This CDR3 is built from 14 residues. Here the CDR3 DNA reads TGTGCCAGCAGCGTCGGACAGGGGGGAAACACCATATATTTT. Protein: CASSVGQGGNTIYF.

There are a few counts of this clone. The chain joins TRBV30 to TRBJ2-7; D perhaps matches TRBD1 (6 bases). Germline V CDR1 and CDR2: GTSNPN, SVGIG (reference sequence). The ends were cut back, 2 bases at V and 5 bases at J, with 10 bases in the middle. The CDR3 extends over 12 amino acids. The CDR3 here is CAWSNRENEQYF. The CDR3 DNA reads as TGTGCCTGGAGTAACAGGGAGAACGAGCAGTACTTC.

The genes are TRBV19 and TRBJ1-3; D gene ambiguous. The CDR3 has 11 amino acids. V was pared by 5 bases and J by 10 bases, with 9 bases between. Per the germline V gene, CDR1 is LNHDA and CDR2 is SQIVND (reference sequence). The CDR3 DNA is TGTGCCAGTAGTCTATATGATACCATATATTTT. Translating it yields CASSLYDTIYF.